This entry is about one TCR beta chain. Method: immunoSEQ multiplex PCR; TCRdb's copy keeps in-frame clones and lacks some. The data show 100,000 or so clones, about 92% seen once. The junction had 6 bases not matched to a gene; V was cut back by 7 bases and J by 0 bases. CDR1 MNHEY and CDR2 SMNVEV come from the germline V gene (reference sequence). This CDR3 has 15 residues. These data are taken from a study of control samples from healthy donors and cancer patients. This clonotype originated in a woman in her late teens or twenties in good health. The sample taken for sequencing was blood. This rearrangement joins TRBV27 to TRBJ1-1; 9 positions match TRBD1. CDR3 nucleotide sequence: TGTGCCAGCAACGGACAGGGGACCATGAACACTGAAGCTTTCTTT. Translating gives CASNGQGTMNTEAFF.